The T cell receptor beta chain under discussion was sequenced for a study of T cells in localized non-small cell lung cancer. This CDR3 has 15 amino acids. With V trimmed by 1 base and J by 5 bases, 5 bases remained unmatched. Germline V gene sequence: CDR1 SEHNR, CDR2 FQNEAQ (reference sequence). Measured with immunoSEQ multiplex PCR; TCRdb has only the in-frame clones, and not every one. The table includes 59,000 or so clones, roughly nine tenths detected once. This chain connects TRBV7-9 to TRBJ1-5; 7 bases match TRBD1. The source of this sequence is a man between 40 and 69 years old with stage I lung adenocarcinoma. The sample here was peripheral blood, taken before any cancer treatment. The CDR3 sequence is CASSLGQGHDQPQHF. The CDR3 bases are TGTGCCAGCAGCTTAGGACAGGGTCATGATCAGCCCCAGCATTTT.